This T cell receptor beta chain was identified in a study of tumor T cells in aggressive B-cell lymphoma. The method was immunoSEQ multiplex PCR; TCRdb's version includes in-frame clones alone and lacks a portion of them. The data contain approximately 2,800 clones, about 82% of them seen just once; the ten biggest clones take up approximately 15%. J was trimmed by 6 bases and V by 1 base; bases with no gene match: 3. Germline V gene lookup returns CDR1 SGHDN and CDR2 FVKESK. The CDR3 sequence is 15 residues long. The specimen sequenced was tumor tissue. The clonotype was recovered from an adult with diffuse large B cell lymphoma. Some clones in this sample may be carry-over from other donors' samples. The chain recombines TRBV14 with TRBJ2-1, with TRBD1 matching 10 bases. DNA for the CDR3: TGTGCCAGCAGCCAAGTTAGGACAGGGGGCAATGAGCAGTTCTTC. Protein product: CASSQVRTGGNEQFF.